One and the same sample provided the 2 T cell receptor beta chains below, sequenced in a study of blood T cell repertoires in COVID-19. Repertoires were generated with immunoSEQ multiplex PCR, while TCRdb's copy carries only in-frame clones and drops some. The data contain some 58,000 clones, around nine tenths of them singletons. The specimen sequenced was peripheral blood. The receptors derive from a man aged 50 to 59 with acute or convalescent COVID-19.

The chain recombines TRBV29-1 with TRBJ1-2; TRBD1 agrees at 7 bases. The junction had 18 bases not matched to a gene; V was cut back by 2 bases and J by 3 bases. The CDR3 is 18 amino acids. Germline CDR1 and CDR2: SQVTM and ANQGSEA. The CDR3 DNA reads as TGCAGCGTTGAAAGGGACCGACAGGGAATAACTTGGGACTATGGCTACACCTTC. This translates into CSVERDRQGITWDYGYTF. The full variable domain, rest sourced from reference TRBV29-1 and TRBJ1-2, is SAVISQKPSRDICQRGTSLTIQCQVDSQVTMMFWYRQQPGQSLTLIATANQGSEATYESGFVIDKFPISRPNLTFSTLTVSNMSPEDSSIYLCSVERDRQGITWDYGYTFGSGTRLTVV.

This rearrangement joins TRBV10-1 to TRBJ2-7; D gene ambiguous. Trimming took off 1 base at V and 4 bases at J, with 8 bases between the two ends. CDR3 length equals 13 residues. Germline CDR1 and CDR2: WNHNN and SYGVQD (reference sequence). The CDR3 DNA sequence: TGCGCCAGCAGTGAGTATGGGCAGTACGAGCAGTACTTC. This sequence encodes CASSEYGQYEQYF.